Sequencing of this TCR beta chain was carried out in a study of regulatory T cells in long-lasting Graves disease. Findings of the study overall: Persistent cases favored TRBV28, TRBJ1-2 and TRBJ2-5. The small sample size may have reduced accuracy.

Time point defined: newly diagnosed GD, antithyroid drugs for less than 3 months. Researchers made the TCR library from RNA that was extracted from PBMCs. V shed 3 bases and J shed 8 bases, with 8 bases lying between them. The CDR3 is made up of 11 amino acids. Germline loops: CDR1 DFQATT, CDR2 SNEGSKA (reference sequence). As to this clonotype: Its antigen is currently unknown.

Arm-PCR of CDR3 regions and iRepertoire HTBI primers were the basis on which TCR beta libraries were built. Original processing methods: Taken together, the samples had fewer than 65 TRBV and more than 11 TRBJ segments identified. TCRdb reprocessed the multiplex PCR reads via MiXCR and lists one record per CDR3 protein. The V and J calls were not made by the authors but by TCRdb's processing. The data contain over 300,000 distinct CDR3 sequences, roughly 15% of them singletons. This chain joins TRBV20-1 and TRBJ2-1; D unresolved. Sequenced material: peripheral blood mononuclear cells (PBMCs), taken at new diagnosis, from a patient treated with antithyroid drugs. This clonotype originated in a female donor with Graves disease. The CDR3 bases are TGCAGTGCTAGCCATGGCGATGAGCAGTTCTTC. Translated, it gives CSASHGDEQFF.